This T cell receptor (beta chain) was documented in a study of control samples from healthy donors and cancer patients (TCRdb year 2020). Comment on this clone: Its target antigen remains unknown. No much larger clonotype is one base removed from it; base qualities were not supplied.

There are 13 amino acids in the CDR3, from cysteine to phenylalanine inclusive. Just the 39-base CDR3 DNA is kept, in frame starting at base 1. V lost 7 bases and J lost 2 bases, and the count of bases not matched to a germline gene is 7. CDR1 is given as SQVTM and CDR2 as ANQGSEA, both from the germline V gene. The receptor library was made with the immunoSEQ multiplex PCR assay. TCRdb stores this immuneACCESS table with in-frame sequences only. Part of the clones is absent; in the studies checked, under half of the shortfall reflects unresolved V genes, and no reason is known for the rest. The sample profile shows over 100,000 clones; 80% to 95% of them were found once. The ten largest clones take up 2.5% to 3% of the sample.

The sequenced sample was blood. The chain was built from TRBV29-1 and TRBJ2-7; TRBD1 lines up with 8 middle nucleotides. The clonotype comes from a man aged 40-49 years in good health. The nucleotide sequence reads TGCAGCGCCCTGGTACAGGGGGCCTACGAGCAGTACTTC. This yields the protein CSALVQGAYEQYF.